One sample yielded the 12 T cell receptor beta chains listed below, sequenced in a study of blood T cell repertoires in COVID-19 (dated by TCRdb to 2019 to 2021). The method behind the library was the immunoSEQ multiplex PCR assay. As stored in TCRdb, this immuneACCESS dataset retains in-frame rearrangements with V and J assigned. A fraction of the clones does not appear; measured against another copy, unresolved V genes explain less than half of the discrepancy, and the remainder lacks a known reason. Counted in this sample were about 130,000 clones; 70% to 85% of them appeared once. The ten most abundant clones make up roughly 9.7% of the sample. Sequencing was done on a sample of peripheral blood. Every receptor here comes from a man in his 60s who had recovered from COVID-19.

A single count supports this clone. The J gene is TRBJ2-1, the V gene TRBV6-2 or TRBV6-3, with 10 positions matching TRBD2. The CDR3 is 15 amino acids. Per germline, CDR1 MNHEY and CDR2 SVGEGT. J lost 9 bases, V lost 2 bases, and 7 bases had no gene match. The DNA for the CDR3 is TGTGCCAGCAGTTACGGGGCTAGCGGGAGACGTGAGCAGTTCTTC. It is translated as CASSYGASGRREQFF.

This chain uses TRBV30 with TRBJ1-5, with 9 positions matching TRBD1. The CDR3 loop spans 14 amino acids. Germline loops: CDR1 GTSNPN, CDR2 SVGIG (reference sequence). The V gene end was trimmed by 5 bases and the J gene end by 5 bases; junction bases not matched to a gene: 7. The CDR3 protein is CAWGPGQGYQPQHF. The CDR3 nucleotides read TGTGCCTGGGGGCCGGGACAGGGCTATCAGCCCCAGCATTTT.

The CDR3 protein is CASSQELAGSLSYEQYF. CDR3 nucleotide sequence: TGCGCCAGCAGCCAAGAACTAGCGGGATCCTTATCCTACGAGCAGTACTTC. The chain is built from TRBV4-3 and TRBJ2-7, with 10 bases aligning to TRBD2. The V segment lost 0 bases and the J segment 1 base; nucleotides outside the gene matches: 6. CDR1 and CDR2 from the germline V gene are LGHNA and YSLEER. The CDR3 consists of 17 residues.

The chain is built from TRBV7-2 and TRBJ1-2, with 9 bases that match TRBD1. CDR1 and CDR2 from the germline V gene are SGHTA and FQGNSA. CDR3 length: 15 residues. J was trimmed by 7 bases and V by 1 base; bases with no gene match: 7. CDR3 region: CASSLGPGQGGGYTF. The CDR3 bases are TGTGCCAGCAGCTTAGGACCGGGACAGGGAGGTGGCTACACCTTC. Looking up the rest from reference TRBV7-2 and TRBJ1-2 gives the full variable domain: GAGVSQSPSNKVTEKGKDVELRCDPISGHTALYWYRQSLGQGLEFLIYFQGNSAPDKSGLPSDRFSAERTGGSVSTLTIQRTQQEDSAVYLCASSLGPGQGGGYTFGSGTRLTVV.

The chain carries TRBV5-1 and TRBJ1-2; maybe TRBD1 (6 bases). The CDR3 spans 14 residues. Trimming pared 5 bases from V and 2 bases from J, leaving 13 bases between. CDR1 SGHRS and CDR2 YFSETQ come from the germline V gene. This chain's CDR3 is CASSEDSYNYGYTF. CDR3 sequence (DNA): TGCGCCAGCAGTGAGGACAGCTACAACTATGGCTACACCTTC.

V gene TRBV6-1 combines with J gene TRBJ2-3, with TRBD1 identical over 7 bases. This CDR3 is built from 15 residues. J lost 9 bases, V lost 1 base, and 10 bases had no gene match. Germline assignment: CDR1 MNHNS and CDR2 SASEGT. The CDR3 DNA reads TGTGCCAGCAGTGAAGTTGGGGACAGTTGGAGCACGCAGTATTTT. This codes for CASSEVGDSWSTQYF.

CDR3: CASSTELYEQYF. CDR3 in DNA: TGTGCCAGCAGTACCGAACTCTACGAGCAGTACTTC. The gene calls are TRBV2 and TRBJ2-7; D call uncertain. This CDR3 is 12 amino acids long. V shed 5 bases and J shed 3 bases, with 8 bases lying between them. Germline CDR1 reads SNHLY; CDR2 reads FYNNEI.

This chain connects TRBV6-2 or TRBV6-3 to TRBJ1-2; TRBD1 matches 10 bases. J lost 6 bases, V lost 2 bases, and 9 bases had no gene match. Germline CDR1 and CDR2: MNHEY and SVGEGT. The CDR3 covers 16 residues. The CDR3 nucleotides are TGTGCCAGCAGTTACGCAGCCGGGACAGGGGCTGATGGCTACACCTTC. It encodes CASSYAAGTGADGYTF.

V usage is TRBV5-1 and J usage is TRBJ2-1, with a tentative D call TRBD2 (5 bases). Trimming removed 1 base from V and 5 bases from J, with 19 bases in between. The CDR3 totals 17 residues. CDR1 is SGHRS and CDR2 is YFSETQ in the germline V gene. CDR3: CASSLNLRELAHNEQFF. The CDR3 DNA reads TGCGCCAGCAGCTTGAATCTGAGGGAGCTTGCTCACAATGAGCAGTTCTTC.

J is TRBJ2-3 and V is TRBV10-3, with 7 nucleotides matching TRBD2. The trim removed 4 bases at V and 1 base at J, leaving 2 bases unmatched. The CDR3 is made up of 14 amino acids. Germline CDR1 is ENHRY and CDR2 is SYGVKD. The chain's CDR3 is CAISGTRRTDTQYF. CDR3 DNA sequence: TGTGCCATCAGTGGGACTAGGCGCACAGATACGCAGTATTTT.

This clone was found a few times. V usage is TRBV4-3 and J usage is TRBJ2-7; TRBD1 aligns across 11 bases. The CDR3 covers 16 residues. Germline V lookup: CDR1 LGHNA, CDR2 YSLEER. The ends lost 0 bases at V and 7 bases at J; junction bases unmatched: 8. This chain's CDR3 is CASSQERTGGLGEQYF. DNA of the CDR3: TGCGCCAGCAGCCAAGAAAGGACAGGGGGCTTGGGGGAGCAGTACTTC.

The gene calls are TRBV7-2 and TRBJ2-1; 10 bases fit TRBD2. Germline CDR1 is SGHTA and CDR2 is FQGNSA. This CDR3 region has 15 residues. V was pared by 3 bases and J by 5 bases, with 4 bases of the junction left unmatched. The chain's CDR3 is CASSLGLAFNNEQFF. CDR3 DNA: TGTGCCAGCAGCTTGGGACTAGCGTTCAACAATGAGCAGTTCTTC.